The subject of this entry is one T cell receptor (beta chain). Its target is unknown. Here immunoSEQ multiplex PCR was the method, and the copy in TCRdb shows in-frame clones only, minus some. The table lists 150,000 to 200,000 clones, 88% of them singletons. The data are from a study of T cell responses to AZD1222 COVID-19 vaccine. Study in general: Recipients boosted at about 4 weeks or about 12 weeks are pooled.

CDR3 length: 16 residues. The ends were cut back, 5 bases at V and 0 bases at J, with 17 bases in the middle. Germline-derived CDR1 and CDR2 are SGHVS and FNYEAQ. Whole-study findings and limits: Reportedly, nearly half of unique spike TCRs recognized epitopes outside B.1.351/B.1.1.7 mutations. The repertoires were collected only after the peak T cell response.

This sequence was found in an adult in good health. This chain links TRBV7-6 with TRBJ2-7, with D tentatively TRBD2 (7 bases). Sequencing was performed on peripheral blood, taken on day 0 of AZD1222 vaccination. In DNA form, the CDR3 reads TGTGCCAGCAGCCGGACAGACGGGGGGACCTCCTACGAGCAGTACTTC. Protein: CASSRTDGGTSYEQYF.